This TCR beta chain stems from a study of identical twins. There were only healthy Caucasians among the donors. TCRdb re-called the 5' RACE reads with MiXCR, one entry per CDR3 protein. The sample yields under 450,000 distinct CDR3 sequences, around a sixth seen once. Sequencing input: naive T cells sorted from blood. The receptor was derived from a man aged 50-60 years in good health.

The CDR3 is CATSDLRTGSADTQYF. The CDR3, as DNA: TGTGCCACCAGTGATTTAAGGACGGGGAGCGCAGATACGCAGTATTTT. This chain connects TRBV24-1 to TRBJ2-3; possible D gene TRBD2, 5 bases. CDR1 is KGHDR and CDR2 is SFDVKD in the germline V gene. V was trimmed by 1 base and J by 4 bases, leaving 14 bases between them. The CDR3 runs to 16 residues.